This TCR beta chain came from a study of cytomegalovirus exposure and HLA in healthy donors. This PCR relied on a set of 60 Vbeta primers and 13 Jbeta primers. The table came from immunoSEQ multiplex PCR; TCRdb's copy has only in-frame clones and leaves some out. Counted here are around 140,000 clones, about 83% occurring once; the ten biggest clones make up approximately 13%. V shed 5 bases and J shed 3 bases, with 20 bases lying between them. Germline lookup yields CDR1 MDHEN and CDR2 SYDVKM. This CDR3 has 16 residues. About this clone itself: Its antigen is currently unknown.

General study findings and limits: High sensitivity and specificity were reportedly achieved when the classifier diagnosed cytomegalovirus status. Associated with cytomegalovirus, according to the listing, were fewer than 200 TCR beta chains. Across donors, presence/absence analyses took sequencing depth to be roughly uniform. Trimming of TCR beta V- and J-genes showed a link, identified in a later analysis, to a missense DCLRE1C variant.

Sequencing used PBMCs. The receptor was derived from a man in his forties or fifties in good health and CMV-seropositive. The chain links TRBV28 to TRBJ2-7; perhaps TRBD1 as D (6 bases). The CDR3 protein is CASSPFPGDTDYEQYF. The CDR3 nucleotides are TGTGCCAGCAGTCCCTTCCCCGGGGACACGGACTACGAGCAGTACTTC.